The rows below give T cell receptor beta chains drawn from one sample of a study of shared clonotypes between healthy human individuals. Sequenced by immunoSEQ multiplex PCR; TCRdb stores in-frame clones only, minus some. The sample lists millions of clones; approximately 94% were seen once. Material: naive CD4+ T cells sorted from blood. The source of these receptors is a man aged 18-30 years in good health. CDR3s include the opening cysteine and the closing phenylalanine or tryptophan. The D gene is left open where the match is weak.

v_gene,j_gene,d_gene,CDR3nt,CDR3aa
TRBV27,TRBJ2-1,NA,TGTGCCAGCAGTCTCCGCAATGAGCAGTTCTTC,CASSLRNEQFF
TRBV6-5,TRBJ1-5,TRBD1,TGTGCCAGCAGCCCCAGGGGGAATCAGCCCCAGCATTTT,CASSPRGNQPQHF
TRBV30,TRBJ2-7,TRBD1,TGTGCCTGGAGTCTTAGGACAGGGGGCGTCTACGAGCAGTACTTC,CAWSLRTGGVYEQYF
TRBV2,TRBJ2-6,TRBD1,TGTGCCAGGCTAAGGGGGACAGGGGGCGTCCCCGGGGCCAACGTCCTGACTTTC,CARLRGTGGVPGANVLTF
TRBV7-2,TRBJ1-6,NA,TGTGCCAGCAGCTTAGAAGCAGGGTATTCACCCCTCCACTTT,CASSLEAGYSPLHF
TRBV7-2,TRBJ2-7,TRBD2,TGTGCCAGCAGCACCGGACTAGCGGGAGCCATCACCTCCTACGAGCAGTACTTC,CASSTGLAGAITSYEQYF
TRBV6-5,TRBJ1-4,TRBD1,TGTGCCAGCAGGTGGACAGGGTCAACTAATGAAAAACTGTTTTTT,CASRWTGSTNEKLFF
TRBV2,TRBJ1-5,NA,TGTGCCAGCAGTGAACGGCAGGAGAGCAATCAGCCCCAGCATTTT,CASSERQESNQPQHF
TRBV6-6,TRBJ1-6,TRBD1,TGTGCCAGCAGTTACTTGCGGGACAGCTCCAATTCACCCCTCCACTTT,CASSYLRDSSNSPLHF
TRBV10-3,TRBJ1-5,TRBD1,TGTGCCATCAGTCCGGGACAGGGGCCCAATCAGCCCCAGCATTTT,CAISPGQGPNQPQHF
TRBV4-1,TRBJ2-5,TRBD2,TGCGCCAGCAGCCAAGAGATAGCGGGAGGGGGGTTAGAGACCCAGTACTTC,CASSQEIAGGGLETQYF
TRBV7-2,TRBJ2-5,TRBD2,TGTGCCAGCAGCCACGGGAAATCGGGAGCGGGGGGAACCCAAGAGACCCAGTACTTC,CASSHGKSGAGGTQETQYF
TRBV2,TRBJ1-3,TRBD1,TGTGCCAGCAGTGAAGAACAGGGGGCAGGGGACACCATATATTTT,CASSEEQGAGDTIYF